What follows is one TCR beta chain and its context. Antigen unknown. The sample belongs to a study of cytomegalovirus exposure and HLA in healthy donors. Study-level points and caveats: Among immune exposure information, only CMV serostatus was available. Later analysis reportedly placed an Asian-associated ancestry cluster below the roughly 640-donor mean in N-insertions.

The primer mix had 60 Vbeta and 13 Jbeta primers. Here immunoSEQ multiplex PCR was the method, and the copy in TCRdb shows in-frame clones only, minus some. The sample lists around 31,000 clones, around nine tenths occurring once. The CDR3 loop spans 12 amino acids. The germline gives CDR1 MNHNS, CDR2 SASEGT. V dropped 2 bases and J dropped 5 bases, with 6 bases sitting between them. This chain uses TRBV6-1 with TRBJ1-2; D uncertain. The sequence was collected from a boy younger than 18 in good health and CMV-seronegative. The sample was PBMCs. CDR3 region: CASSEFHYGYTF. CDR3 coding DNA: TGTGCCAGCAGTGAATTTCATTATGGCTACACCTTC.